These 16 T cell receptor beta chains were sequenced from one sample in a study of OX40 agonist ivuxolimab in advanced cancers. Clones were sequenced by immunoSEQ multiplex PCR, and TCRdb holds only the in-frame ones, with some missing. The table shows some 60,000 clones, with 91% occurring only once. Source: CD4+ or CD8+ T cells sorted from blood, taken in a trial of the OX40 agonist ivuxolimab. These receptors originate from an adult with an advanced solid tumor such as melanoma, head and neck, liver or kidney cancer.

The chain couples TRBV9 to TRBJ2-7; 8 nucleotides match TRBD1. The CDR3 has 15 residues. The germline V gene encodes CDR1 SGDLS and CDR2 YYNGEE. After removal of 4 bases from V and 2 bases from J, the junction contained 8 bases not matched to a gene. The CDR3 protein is CASSPQDRVAYEQYF. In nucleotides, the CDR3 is TGTGCCAGCAGCCCCCAGGACAGGGTTGCCTACGAGCAGTACTTC. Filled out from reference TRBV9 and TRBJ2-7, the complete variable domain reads DSGVTQTPKHLITATGQRVTLRCSPRSGDLSVYWYQQSLDQGLQFLIQYYNGEERAKGNILERFSAQQFPDLHSELNLSSLELGDSALYFCASSPQDRVAYEQYFGPGTRLTVT.

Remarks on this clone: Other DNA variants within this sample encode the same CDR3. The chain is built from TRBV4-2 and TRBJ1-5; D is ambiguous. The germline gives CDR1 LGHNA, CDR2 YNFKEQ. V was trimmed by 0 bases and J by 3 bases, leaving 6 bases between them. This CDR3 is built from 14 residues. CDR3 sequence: CASSQEGDNQPQHF. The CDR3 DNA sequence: TGTGCCAGCAGCCAAGAAGGCGACAATCAGCCCCAGCATTTT.

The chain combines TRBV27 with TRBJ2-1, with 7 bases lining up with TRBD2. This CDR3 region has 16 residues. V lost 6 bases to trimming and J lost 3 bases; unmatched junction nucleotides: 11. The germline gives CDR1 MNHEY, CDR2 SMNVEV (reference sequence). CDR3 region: CASSRSLAESYNEQFF. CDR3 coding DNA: TGTGCCAGCAGCCGTAGCCTAGCGGAGAGCTACAATGAGCAGTTCTTC.

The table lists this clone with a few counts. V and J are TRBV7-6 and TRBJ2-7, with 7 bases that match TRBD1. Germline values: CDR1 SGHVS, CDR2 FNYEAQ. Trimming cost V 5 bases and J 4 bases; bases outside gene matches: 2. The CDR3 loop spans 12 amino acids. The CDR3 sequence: CASSGTEYEQYF. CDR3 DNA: TGTGCCAGCAGCGGGACAGAGTACGAGCAGTACTTC.

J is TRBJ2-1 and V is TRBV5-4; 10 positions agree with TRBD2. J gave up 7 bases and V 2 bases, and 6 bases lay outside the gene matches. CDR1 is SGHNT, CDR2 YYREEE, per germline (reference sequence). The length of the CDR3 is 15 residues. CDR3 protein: CASSLGTSASNEQFF. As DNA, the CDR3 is TGTGCCAGCAGCTTAGGGACTAGCGCTTCGAATGAGCAGTTCTTC.

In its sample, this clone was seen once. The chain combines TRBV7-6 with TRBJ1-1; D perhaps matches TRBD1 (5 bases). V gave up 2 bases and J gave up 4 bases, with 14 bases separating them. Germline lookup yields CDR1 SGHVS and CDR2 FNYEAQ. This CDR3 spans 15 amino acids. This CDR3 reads CASSLSSLGGTEAFF. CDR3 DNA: TGTGCCAGCAGCTTAAGCTCTTTGGGGGGCACTGAAGCTTTCTTT.

The CDR3 reads CASSLLSGSYEQYF. The DNA for the CDR3 is TGTGCCAGCAGTTTATTGTCAGGTAGCTACGAGCAGTACTTC. The J gene is TRBJ2-7, the V gene TRBV27; D ambiguous. Germline V gives CDR1 MNHEY, CDR2 SMNVEV (reference sequence). The CDR3 loop spans 14 amino acids. V lost 1 base and J lost 3, with 10 bases in between.

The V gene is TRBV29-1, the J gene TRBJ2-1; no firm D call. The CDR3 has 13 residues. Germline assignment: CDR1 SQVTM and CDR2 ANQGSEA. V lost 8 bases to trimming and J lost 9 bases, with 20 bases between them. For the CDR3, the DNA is TGCAGCAACCAAGATGGCAGGTCGAGTGAGCAGTTCTTC. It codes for CSNQDGRSSEQFF.

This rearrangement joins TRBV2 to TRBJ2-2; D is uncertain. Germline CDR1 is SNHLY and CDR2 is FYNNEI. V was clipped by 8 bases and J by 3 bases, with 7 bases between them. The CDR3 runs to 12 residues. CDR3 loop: CASWGYTGELFF. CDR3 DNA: TGTGCCAGCTGGGGTTACACCGGGGAGCTGTTTTTT.

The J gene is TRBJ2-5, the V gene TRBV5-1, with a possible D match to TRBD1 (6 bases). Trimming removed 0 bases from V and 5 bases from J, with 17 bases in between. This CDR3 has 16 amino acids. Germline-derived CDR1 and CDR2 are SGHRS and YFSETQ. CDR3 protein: CASSLGTAPRRETQYF. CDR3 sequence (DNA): TGCGCCAGCAGCTTGGGGACAGCCCCACGACGGGAGACCCAGTACTTC.

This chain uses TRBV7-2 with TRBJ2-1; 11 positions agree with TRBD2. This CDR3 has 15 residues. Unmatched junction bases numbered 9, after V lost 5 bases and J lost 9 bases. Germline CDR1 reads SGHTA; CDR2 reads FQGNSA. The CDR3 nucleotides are TGTGCCAGCAGCCGAGGTTCTAGCGGGAGGTCTGAGCAGTTCTTC. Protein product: CASSRGSSGRSEQFF.

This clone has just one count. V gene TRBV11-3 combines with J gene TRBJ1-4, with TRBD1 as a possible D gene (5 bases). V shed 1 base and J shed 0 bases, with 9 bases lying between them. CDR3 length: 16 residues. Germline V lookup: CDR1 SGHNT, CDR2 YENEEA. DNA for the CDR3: TGTGCCAGCAGCTTAGGGACAAATGCAACTAATGAAAAACTGTTTTTT. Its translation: CASSLGTNATNEKLFF.

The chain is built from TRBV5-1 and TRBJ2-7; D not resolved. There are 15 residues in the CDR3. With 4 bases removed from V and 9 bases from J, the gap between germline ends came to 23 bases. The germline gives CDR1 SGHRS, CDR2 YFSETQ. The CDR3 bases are TGCGCCAGCAGCCAAATACCAGCCGATTCCGAGCGGCAGTACTTC. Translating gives CASSQIPADSERQYF.

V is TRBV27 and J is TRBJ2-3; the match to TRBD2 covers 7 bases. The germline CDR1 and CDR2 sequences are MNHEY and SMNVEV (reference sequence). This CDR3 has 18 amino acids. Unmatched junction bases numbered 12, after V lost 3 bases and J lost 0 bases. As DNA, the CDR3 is TGTGCCAGCAGTTTTTCCCCTAGCGGAGTTGCTAGCACAGATACGCAGTATTTT. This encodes CASSFSPSGVASTDTQYF.

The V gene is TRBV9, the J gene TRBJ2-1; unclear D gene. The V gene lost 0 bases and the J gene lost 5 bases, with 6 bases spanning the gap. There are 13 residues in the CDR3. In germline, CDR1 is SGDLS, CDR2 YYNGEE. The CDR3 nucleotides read TGTGCCAGCAGCGTAGAACAGAACAATGAGCAGTTCTTC. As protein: CASSVEQNNEQFF.

As DNA, the CDR3 is TGTGCCAGCAGAGAGACAAGCTCCTACAATGAGCAGTTCTTC. This codes for CASRETSSYNEQFF. This chain links TRBV25-1 with TRBJ2-1; D gene ambiguous. This CDR3 region has 14 residues. Per germline, CDR1 MGHDK and CDR2 SYGVNS. V lost 6 bases, J lost 0 bases, and 9 bases lay in between.